The 20 T cell receptor beta chains given below trace back to one sample, sequenced in a study of T cell responses to AZD1222 COVID-19 vaccine. Clones were sequenced by immunoSEQ multiplex PCR, and TCRdb holds only the in-frame ones, with some missing. The repertoire holds about 130,000 clones, with approximately 90% as singletons. The sample consisted of peripheral blood, taken on day 0 of AZD1222 vaccination. The source is an adult in good health.

The chain couples TRBV2 to TRBJ1-2, with unresolved D. Germline CDR1 and CDR2: SNHLY and FYNNEI. The CDR3 sequence is 12 residues long. Between the trimmed V and J ends, which lost 7 bases and 8 bases, there was a span of 14 bases. The CDR3 nucleotides are TGTGCCAGCACTCCCGGGAGTCAAGGCTACACCTTC. It translates to CASTPGSQGYTF.

The table lists this clone with a count of one. V gene TRBV15 combines with J gene TRBJ1-1; D gene unclear. This CDR3 contains 11 residues. V was cut by 7 bases and J by 0 bases, with 3 bases left in between. Germline V gene lookup returns CDR1 LNHNV and CDR2 YYDKDF (reference sequence). The CDR3 loop reads CATTLNTEAFF. DNA of the CDR3: TGTGCCACCACCTTGAACACTGAAGCTTTCTTT.

CDR3 DNA: TGTGCCAGCAGCACCCGGTCGGCGGGAGACTACGAGCAGTACTTC. Translating gives CASSTRSAGDYEQYF. The chain couples TRBV9 to TRBJ2-7; TRBD2 agrees at 7 bases. Germline V gene data show CDR1 as SGDLS and CDR2 as YYNGEE. This CDR3 comprises 15 residues. The V segment lost 4 bases and the J segment 3 bases; nucleotides outside the gene matches: 10.

This clone was counted a single time. The chain is built from TRBV7-3 and TRBJ2-7; a weak D match, TRBD1 (6 bases). This CDR3 comprises 15 residues. Per the germline V gene, CDR1 is SGHTA and CDR2 is FQGTGA. Deletions cut 5 bases from V and 7 bases from J, with 21 bases between. This chain's CDR3 is CASSLDSRPSEEQYF. The CDR3 DNA is TGTGCCAGCAGCCTGGACAGCCGCCCTTCAGAGGAGCAGTACTTC.

J is TRBJ2-3 and V is TRBV28; unclear D gene. This CDR3 has 15 residues. The germline V gene has CDR1 MDHEN and CDR2 SYDVKM. Trimming left V 3 bases short and J 1 base short, with 11 bases between. This CDR3 reads CASSLGISGTDTQYF. CDR3 sequence (DNA): TGTGCCAGCAGTTTGGGGATTTCAGGCACAGATACGCAGTATTTT.

The chain combines TRBV5-5 with TRBJ1-2; D not resolved. The CDR3 runs to 16 residues. Between the trimmed V and J ends, which lost 5 bases and 8 bases, there was a span of 25 bases. Germline V gene sequence: CDR1 SGHKS, CDR2 YYEKEE (reference sequence). The CDR3 here is CASSLRREGEIQGYTF. The CDR3 bases are TGTGCCAGCAGTCTGCGGAGGGAGGGCGAAATCCAGGGCTACACCTTC. The full variable domain, completed using reference TRBV5-5 and TRBJ1-2, is DAGVTQSPTHLIKTRGQQVTLRCSPISGHKSVSWYQQVLGQGPQFIFQYYEKEERGRGNFPDRFSARQFPNYSSELNVNALLLGDSALYLCASSLRREGEIQGYTFGSGTRLTVV.

The chain has TRBV7-9 and TRBJ1-1; 7 nucleotides line up with TRBD1. Unmatched junction bases numbered 8, after V lost 10 bases and J lost 0 bases. This CDR3 has 14 residues. Germline V gives CDR1 SEHNR, CDR2 FQNEAQ (reference sequence). CDR3 protein: CAKTGVVVNTEAFF. DNA of the CDR3: TGTGCCAAAACAGGGGTAGTAGTGAACACTGAAGCTTTCTTT.

The rearrangement links TRBV18 to TRBJ1-1; no reliable D call. The germline CDR1 and CDR2 sequences are KGHSH and LQKENI. V lost 3 bases and J lost 1, with 15 bases in between. The CDR3 consists of 16 residues. In DNA, the CDR3 is TGTGCCAGCTCACCGCGTAACACGGGAGGGAACACTGAAGCTTTCTTT. This gives the protein CASSPRNTGGNTEAFF. Variable domain in full (rest from reference TRBV18 and TRBJ1-1): NAGVMQNPRHLVRRRGQEARLRCSPMKGHSHVYWYRQLPEEGLKFMVYLQKENIIDESGMPKERFSAEFPKEGPSILRIQQVVRGDSAAYFCASSPRNTGGNTEAFFGQGTRLTVV.

The chain has TRBV9 and TRBJ1-2; D gene uncertain. Trimming cost V 3 bases and J 5 bases, with 14 bases left between them. The CDR3 spans 14 residues. Germline lookup yields CDR1 SGDLS and CDR2 YYNGEE. This chain's CDR3 is CASSAGIDGYGYTF. CDR3 DNA: TGTGCCAGCAGCGCCGGGATAGATGGATATGGCTACACCTTC. The entire variable domain, with the rest obtained from reference TRBV9 and TRBJ1-2, is as follows: DSGVTQTPKHLITATGQRVTLRCSPRSGDLSVYWYQQSLDQGLQFLIQYYNGEERAKGNILERFSAQQFPDLHSELNLSSLELGDSALYFCASSAGIDGYGYTFGSGTRLTVV.

The chain couples TRBV15 to TRBJ1-4; D is unclear. Germline V gene sequence: CDR1 LNHNV, CDR2 YYDKDF (reference sequence). CDR3 length: 14 residues. V lost 0 bases, J lost 5 bases, and 7 bases lay in between. CDR3 coding DNA: TGTGCCACCAGCAGAGATACGGGAAATGAAAAACTGTTTTTT. This codes for CATSRDTGNEKLFF.

The chain links TRBV5-4 to TRBJ2-7; D may be TRBD2 (5 bases). The CDR3 sequence is 12 residues long. The germline V and J ends were trimmed by 0 bases and 5 bases, with 6 bases remaining between them. Germline-derived CDR1 and CDR2 are SGHNT and YYREEE (reference sequence). The CDR3 coding sequence is TGTGCCAGCAGCTTGGGGGAGCACGAGCAGTACTTC. It yields the protein CASSLGEHEQYF.

J is TRBJ1-5 and V is TRBV10-3, with unresolved D. The CDR3 runs 15 residues. Germline-derived CDR1 and CDR2 are ENHRY and SYGVKD. V lost 0 bases and J lost 3, with 9 bases in between. The chain's CDR3 is CAISESQVANQPQHF. CDR3 sequence (DNA): TGTGCCATCAGTGAGTCTCAGGTAGCCAATCAGCCCCAGCATTTT.

V and J are TRBV20-1 and TRBJ1-1; tentatively, D is TRBD1 (5 bases). The CDR3 totals 11 residues. Germline loops: CDR1 DFQATT, CDR2 SNEGSKA (reference sequence). V dropped 1 base and J dropped 6 bases, with 6 bases sitting between them. The CDR3 region has the DNA TGCAGTGCTAGAGCGGGGGCTGAAGCTTTCTTT. This sequence encodes CSARAGAEAFF.

CDR3 DNA sequence: TGTGCCAGCAGCTTCCGGACAAGGTTGAACACTGAAGCTTTCTTT. It translates to CASSFRTRLNTEAFF. The V and J genes are TRBV7-8 and TRBJ1-1; the D gene is possibly TRBD1 (5 bases). V gave up 3 bases and J gave up 0 bases, with 11 bases separating them. The CDR3 contains 15 residues. Germline loops: CDR1 SGHVS, CDR2 FQNEAQ.

The CDR3 bases are TGCGCCAGCAGCCCCCGTGGTACTGAAGCTTTCTTT. The encoded protein is CASSPRGTEAFF. The J gene is TRBJ1-1, the V gene TRBV23-1; D is ambiguous. TRBV23-1 is marked as an open reading frame, function uncertain. The CDR3 is 12 amino acids. V dropped 6 bases and J dropped 5 bases, with 10 bases sitting between them.

V gene TRBV19 combines with J gene TRBJ1-1; 7 bases map to TRBD1. Losses at the gene ends were 6 bases for V and 0 bases for J; bases not matched to a gene: 4. CDR1 is LNHDA and CDR2 is SQIVND in the germline V gene (reference sequence). This CDR3 region has 14 residues. The CDR3 DNA sequence: TGTGCCAGTAGAGCACAGGGGCTGAACACTGAAGCTTTCTTT. Translated, it gives CASRAQGLNTEAFF.

The rearrangement joins TRBV11-2 to TRBJ1-2; D remains unclear. V was shortened by 1 base and J by 1 base, with 13 bases between the two germline ends. The CDR3 totals 16 residues. Germline V gene data show CDR1 as SGHAT and CDR2 as FQNNGV. This CDR3 reads CASSLGQGNFNYGYTF. Here the CDR3 DNA reads TGTGCCAGCAGCTTAGGCCAAGGCAACTTTAACTATGGCTACACCTTC. Combining the CDR3 with reference TRBV11-2 and TRBJ1-2 gives the whole variable domain EAGVAQSPRYKIIEKRQSVAFWCNPISGHATLYWYQQILGQGPKLLIQFQNNGVVDDSQLPKDRFSAERLKGVDSTLKIQPAKLEDSAVYLCASSLGQGNFNYGYTFGSGTRLTVV.

The V and J genes are TRBV5-4 and TRBJ2-3; a weak D match, TRBD1 (6 bases). V was shortened by 6 bases and J by 2 bases, with 16 bases between the two germline ends. The CDR3 spans 15 residues. Per germline, CDR1 SGHNT and CDR2 YYREEE (reference sequence). The CDR3 sequence: CASTNFDRFTDTQYF. In DNA form, the CDR3 reads TGTGCCAGCACCAATTTTGACAGGTTCACAGATACGCAGTATTTT.

This rearrangement joins TRBV6-5 to TRBJ1-1, with a tentative D call TRBD1 (5 bases). V lost 6 bases and J lost 4, with 15 bases in between. The germline CDR1 and CDR2 sequences are MNHEY and SVGAGI. This CDR3 has 14 amino acids. CDR3 coding DNA: TGTGCCAGCAGCAAGGGCGGGGGAAGCACTGAAGCTTTCTTT. As protein: CASSKGGGSTEAFF.

The chain employs TRBV5-1 and TRBJ2-1; TRBD2 agrees at 12 bases. The CDR3 runs to 16 residues. Germline trimming cut 4 bases from V and 2 bases from J; bases unmatched to any gene: 4. Looked up from germline, CDR1 is SGHRS and CDR2 is YFSETQ. This chain's CDR3 is CASSASGRGPYNEQFF. CDR3 nucleotides: TGCGCCAGCAGCGCTAGCGGGAGGGGACCCTACAATGAGCAGTTCTTC. Variable domain in full (rest from reference TRBV5-1 and TRBJ2-1): KAGVTQTPRYLIKTRGQQVTLSCSPISGHRSVSWYQQTPGQGLQFLFEYFSETQRNKGNFPGRFSGRQFSNSRSEMNVSTLELGDSALYLCASSASGRGPYNEQFFGPGTRLTVL.